Following are 14 T cell receptor beta chains from one sample sequenced in a study of PD-1 blockade in classical Hodgkin lymphoma. Sequenced by immunoSEQ multiplex PCR; TCRdb stores in-frame clones only, minus some. This table holds about 58,000 clones, about 91% found once. All trial patients relapsed after autologous stem cell transplantation. The source was peripheral blood mononuclear cells (PBMCs), collected before the second cycle of nivolumab. The receptors come from a human donor with classical Hodgkin lymphoma.

This clone was detected a few times. The gene calls are TRBV7-6 and TRBJ2-7; 7 bases are a match to TRBD2. Per the germline V gene, CDR1 is SGHVS and CDR2 is FNYEAQ. The CDR3 spans 15 residues. Unmatched junction bases numbered 9, after V lost 1 base and J lost 6 bases. The CDR3 region has the DNA TGTGCCAGCAGCTTAGTAGGACTAGAAGCGGTCGAGCAGTACTTC. It translates to CASSLVGLEAVEQYF.

The V and J genes are TRBV7-2 and TRBJ1-4; TRBD1 aligns across 9 bases. Trimming at V came to 5 bases and at J to 6 bases, leaving 13 bases not matched to a gene. The CDR3 extends over 17 amino acids. Germline CDR1 reads SGHTA; CDR2 reads FQGNSA. DNA of the CDR3: TGTGCCAGCAGCCGACAATCCACAGGGGGCGCGGATGAAAAACTGTTTTTT. Amino acid sequence: CASSRQSTGGADEKLFF.

The J gene is TRBJ2-3, the V gene TRBV18; no firm D call. The CDR3 runs 15 residues. V gave up 0 bases and J gave up 0 bases, with 7 bases separating them. Germline CDR1 KGHSH, CDR2 LQKENI. The CDR3 loop is CASSPPSTSTDTQYF. The CDR3 nucleotides are TGTGCCAGCTCACCACCGAGTACTAGCACAGATACGCAGTATTTT.

V and J are TRBV7-2 and TRBJ2-7; 8 bases map to TRBD2. From germline, CDR1 is SGHTA and CDR2 FQGNSA. V lost 3 bases and J lost 5; bases outside the gene matches: 12. CDR3 length: 16 amino acids. The CDR3 reads CASSLASGLGKHEQYF. The CDR3 DNA reads TGTGCCAGCAGCTTGGCCTCGGGACTAGGAAAACACGAGCAGTACTTC.

This chain links TRBV6-5 with TRBJ2-7; D is tentatively TRBD1 or TRBD2 (6 bases each). CDR3 length: 13 residues. Trimming removed 2 bases from V and 3 bases from J, with 8 bases in between. In germline, CDR1 is MNHEY, CDR2 SVGAGI. CDR3 loop: CASSYEGGYEQYF. For the CDR3, the DNA is TGTGCCAGCAGTTACGAGGGGGGCTACGAGCAGTACTTC.

The chain is built from TRBV19 and TRBJ2-2; weak D call: TRBD1 (5 bases). The CDR3 is 16 residues long. Germline assignment: CDR1 LNHDA and CDR2 SQIVND (reference sequence). Trimming shortened V by 4 bases and J by 16 bases, and 28 bases separated the two germline ends. DNA of the CDR3: TGTGCCAGTAGTAAGGACAATCCCCGAACGAACGCTATGAAGTTTTTT. Translation: CASSKDNPRTNAMKFF.

The chain carries TRBV19 and TRBJ2-7; D unresolved. The V gene's germline CDR1 is LNHDA and CDR2 SQIVND (reference sequence). V was clipped by 5 bases and J by 7 bases, with 15 bases between them. The CDR3 length is 13 residues. The CDR3 DNA reads TGTGCCAGTAGTGCCCGGGCAAATAGGGAGCAGTACTTC. Translation gives CASSARANREQYF.

This clone was seen just once. The chain combines TRBV18 with TRBJ2-3; D is possibly TRBD2 (5 bases). The germline CDR1 and CDR2 sequences are KGHSH and LQKENI. The CDR3 runs 12 residues. Trimming removed 0 bases at V and 8 bases at J, with 6 bases between. The CDR3 DNA follows: TGTGCCAGCTCACCACCTGCGGGTACGCAGTATTTT. This sequence encodes CASSPPAGTQYF.

This chain connects TRBV7-9 to TRBJ1-2; D unclear. The CDR3 sequence is 14 residues long. CDR1 and CDR2 from the germline V gene are SEHNR and FQNEAQ (reference sequence). The V gene lost 1 base and the J gene lost 1 base, with 7 bases spanning the gap. CDR3 sequence: CASSLVEFNYGYTF. DNA of the CDR3: TGTGCCAGCAGCTTAGTTGAGTTTAACTATGGCTACACCTTC. The full variable domain, with the rest looked up from reference TRBV7-9 and TRBJ1-2, is DTGVSQNPRHKITKRGQNVTFRCDPISEHNRLYWYRQTLGQGPEFLTYFQNEAQLEKSRLLSDRFSAERPKGSFSTLEIQRTEQGDSAMYLCASSLVEFNYGYTFGSGTRLTVV.

This clone was counted a few times. The chain carries TRBV11-2 and TRBJ1-3; D remains unclear. CDR3 length: 14 residues. V shed 5 bases and J shed 0 bases, with 8 bases lying between them. Germline V gene sequence: CDR1 SGHAT, CDR2 FQNNGV. This CDR3 is CASSPRGSGNTIYF. CDR3 sequence (DNA): TGTGCCAGCAGCCCTCGGGGCTCTGGAAACACCATATATTTT.

The V gene is TRBV6-5, the J gene TRBJ2-5; D uncertain. Germline V lookup: CDR1 MNHEY, CDR2 SVGAGI. V shed 5 bases and J shed 0 bases, with 7 bases lying between them. The CDR3 extends over 13 amino acids. CDR3 residues: CASSTTYQETQYF. CDR3 in DNA: TGTGCCAGCAGTACCACGTACCAAGAGACCCAGTACTTC.

This chain links TRBV5-1 with TRBJ2-3, with 12 bases aligning to TRBD2. Germline V gives CDR1 SGHRS, CDR2 YFSETQ. J lost 1 base, V lost 4 bases, and 7 bases had no gene match. CDR3 length: 17 residues. The CDR3 DNA reads as TGCGCCAGCAGCCGCGGACTAGCGGGGATGGGCACAGATACGCAGTATTTT. Its translation: CASSRGLAGMGTDTQYF.

This clone is a singleton in its sample. The V call is TRBV6-5, the J call TRBJ1-2; 7 bases line up with TRBD1. The CDR3 has 13 residues. Germline values: CDR1 MNHEY, CDR2 SVGAGI. J lost 4 bases, V lost 6 bases, and 5 bases had no gene match. CDR3 sequence reads: CASRDRVLYGYTF. CDR3 in DNA: TGTGCCAGCAGAGACAGGGTCCTCTATGGCTACACCTTC.

The rearrangement uses TRBV9 and TRBJ2-3; no firm D call. V was cut by 4 bases and J by 4 bases, with 7 bases left in between. The CDR3 length is 12 residues. Germline values: CDR1 SGDLS, CDR2 YYNGEE. CDR3 loop: CASSPLPDTQYF. The CDR3, as DNA: TGTGCCAGCAGCCCCCTACCAGATACGCAGTATTTT.